This T cell receptor beta chain was sequenced during a study of shared clonotypes between healthy human individuals. This clone was detected a few times. Repertoires were generated with immunoSEQ multiplex PCR, while TCRdb's copy carries only in-frame clones and drops some. Counted here are roughly 500,000 clones, 76% occurring once; the ten biggest clones make up 10% to 15%. Germline values: CDR1 LGHNT, CDR2 FRNRAP. With V trimmed by 0 bases and J by 7 bases, 26 bases remained unmatched. The CDR3 extends over 21 amino acids. Material: PBMCs. This TCR was sampled from a woman between 40 and 55 years old in good health. Some clones in this sample may be carry-over from other donors' samples. The chain carries TRBV12-5 and TRBJ2-5, with TRBD2 matching over 7 bases. CDR3 in amino acids: CASGLVTSTWDQRAGVRTQYF. The CDR3, as DNA: TGTGCTAGTGGTTTGGTAACCAGTACATGGGACCAGAGGGCGGGAGTTAGGACCCAGTACTTC.